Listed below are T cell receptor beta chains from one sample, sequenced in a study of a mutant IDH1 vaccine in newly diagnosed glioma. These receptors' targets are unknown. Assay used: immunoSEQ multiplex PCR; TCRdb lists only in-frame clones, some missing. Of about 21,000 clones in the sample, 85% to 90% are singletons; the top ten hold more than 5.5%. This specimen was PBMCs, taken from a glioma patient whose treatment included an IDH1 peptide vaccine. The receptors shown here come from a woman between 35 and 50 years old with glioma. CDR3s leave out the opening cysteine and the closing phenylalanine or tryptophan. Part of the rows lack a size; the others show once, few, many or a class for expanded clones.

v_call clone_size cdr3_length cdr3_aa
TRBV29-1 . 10 SAGQGDYGYT
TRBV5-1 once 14 ASSAGMGLPTGELF
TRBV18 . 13 ASSPTVMRPTEAF
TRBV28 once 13 ASSPILETRYGYT
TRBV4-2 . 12 ASSQDQRQETQY
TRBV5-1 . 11 ASSLAWNTEAF
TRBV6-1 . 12 ASRLQGVNQPQH
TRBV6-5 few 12 ASSIDWTAREAF
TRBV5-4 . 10 ASSFGVGTIY
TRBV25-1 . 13 ASSGISLSYNEQF
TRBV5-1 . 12 ASSPRLAEETQY
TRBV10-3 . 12 AISEFETGIGYT
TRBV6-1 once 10 ASRDNPYEQY
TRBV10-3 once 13 AISAGTGGDTEAF
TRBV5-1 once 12 ASSLAPGFYEQY
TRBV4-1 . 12 ASSPGQVTGELF
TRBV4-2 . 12 ASSRANRYNEQF
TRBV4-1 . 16 ASSQDWNRPSGRDGQF
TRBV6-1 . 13 ASSVGTGVNQPQH
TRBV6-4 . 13 ASSEGNGIHNEQF